This T cell receptor (beta chain) is from a study of preoperative IRX-2 immunotherapy in early breast cancer. Treatment here: preoperative locoregional IRX-2 cytokine immunotherapy. Preoperative locoregional IRX-2 cytokine immunotherapy was tested in the phase Ib source study. The data were produced by immunoSEQ multiplex PCR, yet TCRdb's version contains in-frame clones alone and is incomplete. The sample contains almost 35,000 clones, about 96% of which appear only once. The CDR3 loop spans 15 amino acids. Germline CDR1 MNHEY, CDR2 SVGAGI. V was shortened by 6 bases and J by 11 bases, with 25 bases between the two germline ends.

The specimen was obtained from a patient treated with IRX-2 immunotherapy. The J gene is TRBJ2-5, the V gene TRBV6-5, with a possible D match to TRBD2 (6 bases). The receptor's source is a human donor with breast cancer. Here the CDR3 reads CASSKVQGSTGEQYF. In DNA form, the CDR3 reads TGTGCCAGCAGCAAAGTCCAGGGTTCAACGGGGGAGCAGTACTTC.